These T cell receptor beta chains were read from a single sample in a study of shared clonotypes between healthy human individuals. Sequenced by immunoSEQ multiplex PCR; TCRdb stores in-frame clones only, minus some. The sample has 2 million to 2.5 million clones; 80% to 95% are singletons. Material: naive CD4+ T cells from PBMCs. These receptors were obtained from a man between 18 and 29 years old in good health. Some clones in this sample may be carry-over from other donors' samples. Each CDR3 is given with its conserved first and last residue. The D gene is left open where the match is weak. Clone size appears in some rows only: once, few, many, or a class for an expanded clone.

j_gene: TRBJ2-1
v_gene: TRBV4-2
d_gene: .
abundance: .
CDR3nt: TGTGCCAGCAGCCAAGAGGCGGGGAGTGAGCAGTTCTTC
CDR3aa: CASSQEAGSEQFF

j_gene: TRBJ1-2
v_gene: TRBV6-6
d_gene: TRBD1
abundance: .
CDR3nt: TGTGCCAGCAGTTGGGACAGAGCTAACTATGGCTACACCTTC
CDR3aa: CASSWDRANYGYTF

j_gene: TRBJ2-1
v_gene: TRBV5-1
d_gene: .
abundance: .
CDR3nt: TGCGCCAGCAGCTTGGCAGGACCTGGGACTCCGCAGTTCTTC
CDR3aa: CASSLAGPGTPQFF

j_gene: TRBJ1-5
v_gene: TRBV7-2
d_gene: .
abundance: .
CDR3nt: TGTGCCAGCAGCTCAGGGTCGTCGGTAAGGGCCCAGCATTTT
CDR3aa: CASSSGSSVRAQHF

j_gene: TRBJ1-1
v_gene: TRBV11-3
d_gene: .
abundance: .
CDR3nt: TGTGCCAGCAGTTTACAGGGAGCGGGAACTGAAGCTTTCTTT
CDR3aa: CASSLQGAGTEAFF

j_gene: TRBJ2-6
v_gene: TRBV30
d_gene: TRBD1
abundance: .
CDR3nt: TGTGCCTGGATTCCGATTACAGGGGGCGGAACTGGGGCCAACGTCCTGACTTTC
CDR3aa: CAWIPITGGGTGANVLTF

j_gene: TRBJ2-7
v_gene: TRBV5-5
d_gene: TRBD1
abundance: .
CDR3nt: TGTGCCAGCAGCTTGGAACTGTGGACAGGGGGCTCCTACGAGCAGTACTTC
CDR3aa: CASSLELWTGGSYEQYF

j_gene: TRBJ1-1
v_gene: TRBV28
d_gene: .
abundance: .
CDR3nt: TGTGCCAGCAGTTTAGCAGGGGTGATGGACACTGAAGCTTTCTTT
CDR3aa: CASSLAGVMDTEAFF

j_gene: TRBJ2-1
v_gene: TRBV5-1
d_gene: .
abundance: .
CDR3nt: TGCGCCAGCAGCTTTGGTTATGTAAACAATGAGCAGTTCTTC
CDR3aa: CASSFGYVNNEQFF

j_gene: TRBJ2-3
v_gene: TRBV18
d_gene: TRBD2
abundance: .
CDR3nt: TGTGCCAGCTCCCCACCGGGGAGGGCAGATACGCAGTATTTT
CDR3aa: CASSPPGRADTQYF

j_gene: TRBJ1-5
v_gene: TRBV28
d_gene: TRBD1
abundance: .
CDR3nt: TGTGCCAGCAGTCCGGGGGACAGGGGGCAGGATCAGCCCCAGCATTTT
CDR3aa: CASSPGDRGQDQPQHF

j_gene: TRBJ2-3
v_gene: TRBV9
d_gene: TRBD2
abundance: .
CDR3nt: TGTGCCAGCAGCGGCGGACTAGCGGGAGGATCAACTAGCACAGATACGCAGTATTTT
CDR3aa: CASSGGLAGGSTSTDTQYF

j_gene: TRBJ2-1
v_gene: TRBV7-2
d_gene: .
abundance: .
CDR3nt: TGTGCCAGCAGCTTAGGTTTAGCGGAGCTCTACAATGAGCAGTTCTTC
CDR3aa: CASSLGLAELYNEQFF

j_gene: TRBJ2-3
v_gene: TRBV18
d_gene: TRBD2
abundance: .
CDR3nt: TGTGCCAGCTCACTTACAGCTAGCGGGAGGGGACCAGATACGCAGTATTTT
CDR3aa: CASSLTASGRGPDTQYF

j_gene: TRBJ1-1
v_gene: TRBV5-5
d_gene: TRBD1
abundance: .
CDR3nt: TGTGCCAGCAGCTTAAGTGCGACAGGGGTAAACACTGAAGCTTTCTTT
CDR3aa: CASSLSATGVNTEAFF

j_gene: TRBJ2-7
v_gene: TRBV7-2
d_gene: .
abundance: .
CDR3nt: TGTGCCAGCAGGATTTCCTACGAGCAGTACTTC
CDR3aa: CASRISYEQYF

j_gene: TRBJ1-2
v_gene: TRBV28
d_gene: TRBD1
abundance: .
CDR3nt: TGTGCCAGCAGTTCCCAAGGGGGCGGGGGCTTACGGTATGGCTACACCTTC
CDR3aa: CASSSQGGGGLRYGYTF

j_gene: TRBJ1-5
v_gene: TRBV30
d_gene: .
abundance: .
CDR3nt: TGTGCCTGGAGCGCGGGACCCAATCAGCCCCAGCATTTT
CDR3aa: CAWSAGPNQPQHF

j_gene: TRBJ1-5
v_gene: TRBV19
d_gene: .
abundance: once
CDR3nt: TGTGCCAGTAGTCCCCAGGGTTCGGGCACTCAGCCCCAGCATTTT
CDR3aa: CASSPQGSGTQPQHF

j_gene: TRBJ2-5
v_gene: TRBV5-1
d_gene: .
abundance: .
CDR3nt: TGCGCCAGCAGCTTGTCGGGGGCGGGAGAGACCCAGTACTTC
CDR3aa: CASSLSGAGETQYF

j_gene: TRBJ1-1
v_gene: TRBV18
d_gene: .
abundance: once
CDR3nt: TGTGCCAGCTCTCCAGGGTTGATGAACACTGAAGCTTTCTTT
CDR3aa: CASSPGLMNTEAFF

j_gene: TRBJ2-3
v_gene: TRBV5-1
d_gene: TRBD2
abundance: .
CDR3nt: TGCGCCAGCCAGGTCGTAGGTAGCGGGATAAGCACAGATACGCAGTATTTT
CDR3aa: CASQVVGSGISTDTQYF

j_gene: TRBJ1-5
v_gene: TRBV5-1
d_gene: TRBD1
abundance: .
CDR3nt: TGCGCCAGCAGCTTGCAGGGGGCTGGTCAGCCCCAGCATTTT
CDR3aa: CASSLQGAGQPQHF

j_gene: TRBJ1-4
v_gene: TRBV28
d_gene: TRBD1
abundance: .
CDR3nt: TGTGCCAGCAGTATCATGGGGACAGGGGATGAAAAACTGTTTTTT
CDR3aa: CASSIMGTGDEKLFF

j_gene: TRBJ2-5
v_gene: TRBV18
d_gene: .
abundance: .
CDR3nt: TGTGCCAGCTCACCAGGCGCGGAAATGCAAGAGACCCAGTACTTC
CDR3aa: CASSPGAEMQETQYF

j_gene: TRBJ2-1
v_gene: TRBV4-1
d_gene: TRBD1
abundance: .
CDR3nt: TGCGCCAGCAGCCCGACGGGACAGGGTATTAGTGAGCAGTTCTTC
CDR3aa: CASSPTGQGISEQFF

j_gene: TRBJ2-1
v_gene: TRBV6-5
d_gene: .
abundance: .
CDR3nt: TGTGCCAGCAGTTACGAGTTGGACTCCTCATACAATGAGCAGTTCTTC
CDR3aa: CASSYELDSSYNEQFF

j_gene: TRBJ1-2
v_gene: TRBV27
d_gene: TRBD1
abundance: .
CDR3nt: TGTGCCAGCAGTTTAAGGGGACAGTCGTTGTCTAGGGGCTACACCTTC
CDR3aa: CASSLRGQSLSRGYTF

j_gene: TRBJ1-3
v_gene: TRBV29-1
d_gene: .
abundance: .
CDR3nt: TGCAGCGTAGGGTCCGGGTACTCTGGAAACACCATATATTTT
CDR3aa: CSVGSGYSGNTIYF

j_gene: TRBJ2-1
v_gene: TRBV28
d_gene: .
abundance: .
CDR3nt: TGTGCCAGCAGTCCCAGGGCCTACAATGAGCAGTTCTTC
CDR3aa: CASSPRAYNEQFF

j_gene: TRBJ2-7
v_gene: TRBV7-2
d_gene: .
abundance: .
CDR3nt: TGTGCCAGCAGCTTAGCGGGAGCCTACTCCTACGAGCAGTACTTC
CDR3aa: CASSLAGAYSYEQYF

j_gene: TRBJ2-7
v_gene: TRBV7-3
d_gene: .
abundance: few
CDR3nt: TGTGCCAGCAGCCCCCAGTCAACTTCCTACGAGCAGTACTTC
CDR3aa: CASSPQSTSYEQYF

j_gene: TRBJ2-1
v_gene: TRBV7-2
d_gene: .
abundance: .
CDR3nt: TGTGCCAGCAGCCTACAGGCGGTCGAGCAGTTCTTC
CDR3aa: CASSLQAVEQFF

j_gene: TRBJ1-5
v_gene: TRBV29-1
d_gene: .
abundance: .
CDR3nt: TGCAGCGTCCGAACAGGGATGGATCAGCCCCAGCATTTT
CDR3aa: CSVRTGMDQPQHF

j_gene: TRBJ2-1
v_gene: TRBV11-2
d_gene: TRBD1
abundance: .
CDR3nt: TGTGCCAGCAGCTCCAGGGGACAGGGATACAATGAGCAGTTCTTC
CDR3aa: CASSSRGQGYNEQFF

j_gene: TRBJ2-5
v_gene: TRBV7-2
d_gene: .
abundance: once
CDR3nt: TGTGCCAGCAGCTCATACGGGCAGGCGGAGACCCAGTACTTC
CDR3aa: CASSSYGQAETQYF

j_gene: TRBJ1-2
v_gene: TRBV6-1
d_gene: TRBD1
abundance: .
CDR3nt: TGTGCCAGCAGTGAACAGGGGGTCTTCGGCTATGGCTACACCTTC
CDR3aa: CASSEQGVFGYGYTF

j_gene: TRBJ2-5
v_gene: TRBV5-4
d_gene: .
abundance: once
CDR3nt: TGTGCCAGCAGCTTGTTTACGTTAGAGACCCAGTACTTC
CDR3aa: CASSLFTLETQYF

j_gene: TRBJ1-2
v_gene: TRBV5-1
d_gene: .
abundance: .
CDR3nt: TGCGCCAGCAGGGGCTTCTATGGCTACACCTTC
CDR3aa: CASRGFYGYTF

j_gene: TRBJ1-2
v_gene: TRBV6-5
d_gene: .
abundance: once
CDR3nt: TGTGCCAGCAGTTACTCCCCTCGTGGAAACTATGGCTACACCTTC
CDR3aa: CASSYSPRGNYGYTF

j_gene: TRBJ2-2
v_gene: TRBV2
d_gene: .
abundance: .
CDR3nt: TGTGCCAGCAGTGGCCCAGGGACGAGGGATGTCGGGGAGCTGTTTTTT
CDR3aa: CASSGPGTRDVGELFF

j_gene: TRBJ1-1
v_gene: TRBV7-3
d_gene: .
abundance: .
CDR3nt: TGTGCCAGCAGCTTGGGAGGGCCCACTGAAGCTTTCTTT
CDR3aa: CASSLGGPTEAFF

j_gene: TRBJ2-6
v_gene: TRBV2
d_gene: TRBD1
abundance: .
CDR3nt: TGTGGCCGGCAGGGGGCGTCTGGGGCCAACGTCCTGACTTTC
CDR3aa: CGRQGASGANVLTF

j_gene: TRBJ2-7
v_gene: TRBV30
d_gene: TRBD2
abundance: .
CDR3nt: TGTGCCTGGAAACCTCGGGGAGCGGGATACTACGAGCAGTACTTC
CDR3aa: CAWKPRGAGYYEQYF

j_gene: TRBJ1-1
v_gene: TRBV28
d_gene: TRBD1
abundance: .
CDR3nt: TGTGCCAGCAGTTTAAGGGACAGGATGAACACTGAAGCTTTCTTT
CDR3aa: CASSLRDRMNTEAFF

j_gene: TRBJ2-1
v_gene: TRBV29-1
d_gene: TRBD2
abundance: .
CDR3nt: TGCAGCGTTAAGGGACTAGCCGGCAATGAGCAGTTCTTC
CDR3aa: CSVKGLAGNEQFF

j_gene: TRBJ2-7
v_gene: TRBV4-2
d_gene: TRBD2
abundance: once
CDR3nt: TGTGCCAGCAGCCAAGTCCGGACTAGCCTAGCCGAGCAGTACTTC
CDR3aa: CASSQVRTSLAEQYF

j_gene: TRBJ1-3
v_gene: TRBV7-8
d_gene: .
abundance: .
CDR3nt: TGTGCCAGCAGTGGCTCTGGAAACACCATATATTTT
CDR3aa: CASSGSGNTIYF

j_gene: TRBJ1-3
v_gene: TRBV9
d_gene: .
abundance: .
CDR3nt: TGTGCCAGCAGCTTACTTTACTCTGGAAACACCATATATTTT
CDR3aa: CASSLLYSGNTIYF

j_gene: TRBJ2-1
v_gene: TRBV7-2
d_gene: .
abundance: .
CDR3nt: TGTGCCAGCTCCTTCCAGGGGCAGGACAATGAGCAGTTCTTC
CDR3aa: CASSFQGQDNEQFF

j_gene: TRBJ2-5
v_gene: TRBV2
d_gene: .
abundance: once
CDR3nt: TGTGCCAGCAGCGTTCAGGGTACCCAAGAGACCCAGTACTTC
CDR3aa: CASSVQGTQETQYF

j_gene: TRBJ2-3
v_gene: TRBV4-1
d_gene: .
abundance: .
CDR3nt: TGCGCCAGCAGCCAAGTACATGCTTCTAGCACAGATACGCAGTATTTT
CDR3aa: CASSQVHASSTDTQYF

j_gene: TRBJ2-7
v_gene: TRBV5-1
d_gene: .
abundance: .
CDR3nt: TGCGCCAGCAGCTTGCAGGGAAACGGGTACGAGCAGTACTTC
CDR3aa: CASSLQGNGYEQYF

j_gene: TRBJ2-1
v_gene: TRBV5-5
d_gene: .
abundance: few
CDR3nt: TGTGCCAGCAGCTTTTTGGTCAGGGGAAATGCTGAGCAGTTCTTC
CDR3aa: CASSFLVRGNAEQFF

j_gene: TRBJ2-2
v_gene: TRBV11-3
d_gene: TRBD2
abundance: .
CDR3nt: TGTGCCAGCAGCCGTGGACTAGCGGACACCGGGGAGCTGTTTTTT
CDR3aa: CASSRGLADTGELFF